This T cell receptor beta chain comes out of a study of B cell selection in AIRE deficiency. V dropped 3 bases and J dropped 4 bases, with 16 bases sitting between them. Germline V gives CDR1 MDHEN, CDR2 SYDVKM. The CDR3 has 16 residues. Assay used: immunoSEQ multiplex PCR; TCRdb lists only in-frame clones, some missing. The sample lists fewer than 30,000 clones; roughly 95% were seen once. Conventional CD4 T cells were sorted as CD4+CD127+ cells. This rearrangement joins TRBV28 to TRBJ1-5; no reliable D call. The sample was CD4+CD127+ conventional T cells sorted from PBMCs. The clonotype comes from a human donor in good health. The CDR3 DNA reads TGTGCCAGCAGTTTGGGGATACGGAACGGTAATCAGCCCCAGCATTTT. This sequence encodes CASSLGIRNGNQPQHF. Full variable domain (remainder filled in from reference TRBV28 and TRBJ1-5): DVKVTQSSRYLVKRTGEKVFLECVQDMDHENMFWYRQDPGLGLRLIYFSYDVKMKEKGDIPEGYSVSREKKERFSLILESASTNQTSMYLCASSLGIRNGNQPQHFGDGTRLSIL.